These T cell receptor beta chains were read from a single sample in a study of cytomegalovirus exposure and HLA in healthy donors. Clones were sequenced by immunoSEQ multiplex PCR, and TCRdb holds only the in-frame ones, with some missing. This sample yields some 150,000 clones, of which nearly 80% are seen a single time; around 4.9% belongs to the top ten. Sequences were obtained from PBMCs. The receptors come from a male donor in good health and CMV-seronegative. Both conserved end residues are part of each CDR3. The D gene is left open where the match is weak.

TRBJ2-3	TRBV9	TRBD2	CASSPEGLLPNTQYF
TRBJ1-2	TRBV6-6	TRBD1	CTSSGDRSYGYTF
TRBJ2-5	TRBV5-1	.	CASSTTQGLQETQYF
TRBJ1-2	TRBV10-3	.	CATSSTQRGYTF
TRBJ2-3	TRBV5-4	TRBD2	CASSPGLANTDTQYF
TRBJ2-5	TRBV4-3	.	CASSQDRAAPQETQYF
TRBJ1-3	TRBV5-1	TRBD1	CASSLGTGLPSSGNTIYF
TRBJ1-1	TRBV28	.	CASSGFQGKGTEAFF
TRBJ2-2	TRBV7-3	.	CASSGGSGELFF
TRBJ1-5	TRBV30	.	CAWSSRGYSNQPQHF
TRBJ2-7	TRBV7-2	TRBD2	CASSSWTSGEREQYF
TRBJ1-2	TRBV9	.	CASSGGDLMHGYTF
TRBJ1-2	TRBV7-2	.	CASSTSDSRGYTF
TRBJ1-1	TRBV7-6	.	CASSLDHRQNTEAFF
TRBJ2-3	TRBV13	TRBD1	CASSFLPDRDADTQYF
TRBJ2-7	TRBV4-1	.	CASSQVQSPYAAYEQYF
TRBJ1-1	TRBV5-1	.	CASSFRGSGEAFF
TRBJ1-1	TRBV6-6	.	CASSYGSQISNTEAFF
TRBJ2-7	TRBV18	TRBD2	CASSPRTSGGSDEQYF
TRBJ1-1	TRBV5-4	.	CASSLEQGNTEAFF
TRBJ1-5	TRBV30	TRBD1	CALRTGGNQPQHF
TRBJ1-1	TRBV7-9	.	CASSSGEIVYTEAFF
TRBJ2-1	TRBV7-2	TRBD1	CASSSTGTVFHNEQFF
TRBJ1-1	TRBV2	.	CASNRESGTEAFF
.	TRBV11-3	TRBD2	CASSTSGGSYEQYF
TRBJ1-1	TRBV30	TRBD1	CAWRRIGTGGADTEAFF
TRBJ2-3	TRBV28	TRBD2	CASSLVAGPSGDTQYF
TRBJ2-1	TRBV28	TRBD1	CASIEQGIYNEQFF
TRBJ1-1	TRBV5-6	.	CASSFISGNTEAFF
TRBJ2-7	TRBV14	TRBD2	CASSQSGVEQYF
TRBJ2-7	TRBV10-2	.	CASSELVTYEQYF
TRBJ2-1	TRBV5-1	.	CASSLTGEAYNEQFF
TRBJ2-4	TRBV7-8	TRBD2	CASSLPLTSGKNIQYF
TRBJ1-1	TRBV7-9	.	CASSLVEVTYLSETAFF
TRBJ1-1	TRBV18	.	CASSGGNTEAFF
TRBJ1-1	TRBV6-5	TRBD1	CASSYSTGKRPTFF
TRBJ2-5	TRBV14	TRBD2	CASSQVGEGVSETQYF
TRBJ2-5	TRBV9	.	CASSGDIWETQYF
TRBJ1-2	TRBV6-1	.	CATGGGAYTF
TRBJ1-2	TRBV29-1	TRBD1	CSVEETGGAGYTF
.	TRBV7-6	.	CASSLIGENYEQYF
TRBJ1-1	TRBV11-2	.	CASSSPESGNTEAFF